Below, 14 T cell receptor beta chains from the same sample are listed, as sequenced in a study of blood T cell repertoires in COVID-19. Data came from immunoSEQ multiplex PCR; TCRdb stores just in-frame clones and leaves some out. Of around 140,000 clones listed, about four fifths are singletons. The specimen was peripheral blood. Source of these receptors: a human donor in a cohort sampled during active COVID-19.

The rearrangement links TRBV10-3 to TRBJ2-5; 9 bases map to TRBD1. CDR1 is ENHRY and CDR2 is SYGVKD in the germline V gene. The junction had 10 bases not matched to a gene; V was cut back by 5 bases and J by 9 bases. The CDR3 runs 14 residues. The CDR3 DNA is TGTGCCATCAGTCCCGGGACAGGGCGGCCGGCCCAGTACTTC. Translating gives CAISPGTGRPAQYF.

This chain connects TRBV27 to TRBJ2-1; 11 bases match TRBD2. There are 18 residues in the CDR3. Germline lookup yields CDR1 MNHEY and CDR2 SMNVEV (reference sequence). V lost 6 bases to trimming and J lost 0 bases; unmatched junction nucleotides: 10. CDR3 nucleotides: TGTGCCAGCAGGGGGGGACTAGCGGCCCAGAGCTCCTACAATGAGCAGTTCTTC. This translates into CASRGGLAAQSSYNEQFF.

The gene calls are TRBV6-5 and TRBJ1-4; possibly TRBD1 for D (5 bases). The CDR3 is 14 amino acids. Germline V gene sequence: CDR1 MNHEY, CDR2 SVGAGI. The CDR3 sequence: CATMVRRAGEKLFF. The CDR3 DNA reads TGTGCTACCATGGTTCGCAGGGCTGGTGAAAAACTGTTTTTT.

Notes on this clone: At one end the junction does not follow the germline gene, possibly because of a read error. The chain joins TRBV7-9 to TRBJ2-5; D is unresolved. This CDR3 has 14 amino acids. The germline V gene has CDR1 SEHNR and CDR2 FQNEAQ (reference sequence). CDR3 sequence (DNA): TGTGCCAGCAGCTTAGGAGGCCTCCAAGGGACCCAGTACTTC. Its translation: CASSLGGLQGTQYF.

A note on this clone: Distinct nucleotide sequences in the sample also encode this CDR3. This sequence joins TRBV7-9 and TRBJ1-6, with D possibly matching TRBD1 (5 bases). V lost 3 bases and J 5 bases, leaving 8 bases between the germline ends. The CDR3 has 14 residues. CDR1 is SEHNR, CDR2 FQNEAQ, per germline (reference sequence). The CDR3: CASSLGRDNSPLHF. CDR3 in DNA: TGTGCCAGCAGCTTGGGCAGGGATAATTCACCCCTCCACTTT.

V gene TRBV5-1 combines with J gene TRBJ2-5; weak D call: TRBD2 (6 bases). V dropped 0 bases and J dropped 0 bases, with 15 bases sitting between them. The CDR3 is 17 amino acids. In germline, CDR1 is SGHRS, CDR2 YFSETQ. CDR3 region: CASSLVPSAQYQETQYF. DNA for the CDR3: TGCGCCAGCAGCTTGGTGCCTAGCGCCCAGTACCAAGAGACCCAGTACTTC.

This chain links TRBV19 with TRBJ2-1, with TRBD1 matching 9 bases. CDR3 size: 13 residues. From germline, CDR1 is LNHDA and CDR2 SQIVND (reference sequence). V lost 6 bases and J lost 10; bases outside the gene matches: 7. The CDR3 region is CASSVQGAGEQFF. The DNA for the CDR3 is TGTGCCAGTAGCGTACAGGGGGCTGGCGAGCAGTTCTTC.

This clone was observed a single time. The chain recombines TRBV27 with TRBJ1-2; no definite D call. CDR3 size: 13 residues. V was clipped by 3 bases and J by 8 bases, with 13 bases between them. Germline V CDR1 and CDR2: MNHEY, SMNVEV (reference sequence). The CDR3 loop reads CASSFSQPGGYTF. The CDR3 DNA sequence: TGTGCCAGCAGTTTTTCACAGCCGGGAGGCTACACCTTC.

The chain couples TRBV14 to TRBJ1-1; no clear D. Per the germline V gene, CDR1 is SGHDN and CDR2 is FVKESK. V lost 3 bases to trimming and J lost 12 bases, with 17 bases between them. CDR3 size: 13 residues. CDR3 sequence reads: CASSQESSGFSFF. CDR3 nucleotide sequence: TGTGCCAGCAGCCAGGAGTCCTCCGGGTTTTCTTTCTTT. Filled out from reference TRBV14 and TRBJ1-1, the complete variable domain reads EAGVTQFPSHSVIEKGQTVTLRCDPISGHDNLYWYRRVMGKEIKFLLHFVKESKQDESGMPNNRFLAERTGGTYSTLKVQPAELEDSGVYFCASSQESSGFSFFGQGTRLTVV.

The chain is built from TRBV5-4 and TRBJ2-7; no clear D gene. V was trimmed by 0 bases and J by 4 bases, leaving 11 bases between them. Germline V gene data show CDR1 as SGHNT and CDR2 as YYREEE (reference sequence). CDR3 length equals 14 residues. This CDR3 reads CASSLGLVSYEQYF. CDR3 bases: TGTGCCAGCAGCTTGGGGCTAGTCTCATACGAGCAGTACTTC.

This chain uses TRBV30 with TRBJ1-6; possibly TRBD1 for D (6 bases). Deletions cut 4 bases from V and 7 bases from J, with 11 bases between. This CDR3 has 13 amino acids. Germline V gene lookup returns CDR1 GTSNPN and CDR2 SVGIG (reference sequence). The CDR3 here is CAWTGTRNSPLHF. The CDR3 nucleotides read TGTGCCTGGACAGGGACACGGAATTCACCCCTCCACTTT.

The J gene is TRBJ1-4, the V gene TRBV5-1; 9 bases align to TRBD1. CDR3 size: 18 residues. Unmatched junction bases numbered 7, after V lost 0 bases and J lost 1 base. CDR1 is SGHRS and CDR2 is YFSETQ in the germline V gene. The CDR3 sequence is CASSLAVGQGGTNEKLFF. The CDR3 bases are TGCGCCAGCAGCTTGGCCGTGGGACAGGGCGGAACTAATGAAAAACTGTTTTTT.

CDR3 sequence (DNA): TGCGCCAGCGCATTAAGAGAGGGGGCTCGCACAGATACGCAGTATTTT. This translates into CASALREGARTDTQYF. The chain is built from TRBV4-1 and TRBJ2-3; TRBD1 agrees at 7 bases. The CDR3 runs 16 residues. V lost 8 bases, J lost 1 base, and 12 bases stayed unmatched. Germline V gives CDR1 MGHRA, CDR2 YSYEKL.

The rearrangement uses TRBV20-1 and TRBJ1-5, with a weak D call TRBD1 (5 bases). The V gene lost 3 bases and the J gene lost 3 bases, with 18 bases spanning the gap. CDR1 and CDR2 (germline): DFQATT, SNEGSKA (reference sequence). The CDR3 sequence is 16 residues long. The CDR3 spells CSASGLGRRINQPQHF. Written as DNA, the CDR3 is TGCAGTGCTAGTGGCTTGGGGCGCAGGATCAATCAGCCCCAGCATTTT.